This T cell receptor beta chain is drawn from a study of graft-versus-host responses after intestinal transplantation. Whole-study context: Tacrolimus and steroids were given for two to three years to all recipients after anti-thymocyte globulin induction. Study-level findings and limits: Peak levels of circulating GvH clones tracked with early post-transplant HvG declines.

V lost 5 bases, J lost 5 bases, and 14 bases stayed unmatched. This CDR3 contains 17 residues. Looked up from germline, CDR1 is SGHVS and CDR2 is FNYEAQ. Data came from immunoSEQ multiplex PCR; TCRdb stores just in-frame clones and leaves some out. The data show fewer than 120,000 clones, just under 95% seen once. Comment on this clone: Its specificity is unknown.

The TCR originated in a human donor who received an intestinal transplant. The rearrangement uses TRBV7-6 and TRBJ2-3; 9 bases match TRBD2. This material consisted of unstimulated CD8+ T cells sorted from spleen or lymph node cells, taken before intestinal transplant. The CDR3 region has the DNA TGTGCCAGCAGCCACCCCGTAGTAGCGGGAGCGGGAGATACGCAGTATTTT. This encodes CASSHPVVAGAGDTQYF.